The next 22 T cell receptor beta chains were all read from a single sample in a study of naive and memory T cell subsets (dated by TCRdb to 2017 to 2019). The library was prepared using UMI-ligation and nested PCR. The sample was run on an Illumina MiSeq. An equimolar mix of two oligonucleotides covering both TRBC1 and TRBC2 was used as the beta constant-region primer. The raw public data were reprocessed by TCRdb itself: fastp quality trimming at Q25, MiXCR clonotype calling, in-frame beta chains only. One record per CDR3 amino acid sequence lists the most common genes and DNA. The sample data list 140,000 to 150,000 distinct CDR3 sequences, and about 18% of these were observed just once. Of the sample, more than 0.13% is held by the ten largest clones. Material: naive CD4+ T cells from blood. Taken with the paper, the label for cell subset or site translates to: naive T cells, CD45RA high CD27+. All receptors derive from a human donor in good health.

This chain uses TRBV5-1 with TRBJ2-3; 7 positions match TRBD1. CDR1 is SGHRS, CDR2 YFSETQ, per germline. Trimming took 0 bases from V and 0 from J; bases not matched to a gene: 4. This CDR3 spans 16 amino acids. CDR3 protein: CASSLGDRSSTDTQYF. The CDR3 region has the DNA TGCGCCAGCAGCTTGGGGGACAGATCTAGCACAGATACGCAGTATTTT.

This chain links TRBV3-1 with TRBJ1-6; 7 bases fit TRBD1. V was clipped by 1 base and J by 7 bases; unmatched bases: 4. The CDR3 is 15 residues long. CDR1 is LGHDT and CDR2 is YNNKEL in the germline V gene (reference sequence). The CDR3 is CASSQGDRVNSPLHF. In nucleotides, the CDR3 is TGTGCCAGCAGCCAAGGGGACAGAGTGAATTCACCCCTCCACTTT.

This chain uses TRBV11-1 with TRBJ1-1; the D is unclear. This CDR3 has 13 residues. Germline V lookup: CDR1 SGHAT, CDR2 FQDESV (reference sequence). V was clipped by 3 bases and J by 3 bases, with 8 bases between them. The CDR3 region is CASSLTRDTEAFF. The CDR3 DNA reads TGTGCCAGCAGCTTGACAAGGGACACTGAAGCTTTCTTT.

This clonotype was seen a handful of times. This chain links TRBV5-1 with TRBJ2-7; D is uncertain. Germline V gene sequence: CDR1 SGHRS, CDR2 YFSETQ. There are 14 residues in the CDR3. Trimming stripped 8 bases from V and 2 bases from J, with 17 bases between. In DNA form, the CDR3 reads TGCGCCAGAAGCCGACAAAAGAGTACCTACGAGCAGTACTTC. It codes for CARSRQKSTYEQYF. The full variable domain, with the rest looked up from reference TRBV5-1 and TRBJ2-7, is KAGVTQTPRYLIKTRGQQVTLSCSPISGHRSVSWYQQTPGQGLQFLFEYFSETQRNKGNFPGRFSGRQFSNSRSEMNVSTLELGDSALYLCARSRQKSTYEQYFGPGTRLTVT.

The J gene is TRBJ2-3, the V gene TRBV20-1; maybe TRBD2 (5 bases). The CDR3 has 13 residues. Germline V gene lookup returns CDR1 DFQATT and CDR2 SNEGSKA (reference sequence). V was trimmed by 3 bases and J by 4 bases, leaving 11 bases between them. Here the CDR3 reads CSASGAAPDTQYF. The CDR3 region has the DNA TGCAGTGCTAGCGGAGCGGCCCCAGATACGCAGTATTTT.

In the case of this clonotype: The germline gene is not matched at one end of the junction; a read error may be the cause. The DNA of the CDR3 is TGTGCCAGCAGCCAAGATCTGGAGACGGAGAAACTCTTC. It translates to CASSQDLETEKLF. V is TRBV14 and J is TRBJ2-1; no clear D gene. CDR1 is SGHDN, CDR2 FVKESK, per germline. This CDR3 region has 13 residues.

This clonotype showed up just a few times. The V call is TRBV18, the J call TRBJ1-6; no reliable D call. Deletions cut 0 bases from V and 7 bases from J, with 10 bases between. Germline V lookup: CDR1 KGHSH, CDR2 LQKENI. This CDR3 is 15 amino acids long. The CDR3 is CASSPPQMGNSPLHF. Written as DNA, the CDR3 is TGTGCCAGCTCACCACCGCAGATGGGAAATTCACCCCTCCACTTT. Supplemented by reference TRBV18 and TRBJ1-6, the full variable domain reads NAGVMQNPRHLVRRRGQEARLRCSPMKGHSHVYWYRQLPEEGLKFMVYLQKENIIDESGMPKERFSAEFPKEGPSILRIQQVVRGDSAAYFCASSPPQMGNSPLHFGNGTRLTVT.

Only a few counts were recorded for this clonotype. The chain is built from TRBV5-1 and TRBJ2-7; 7 bases are a match to TRBD2. This CDR3 has 15 residues. Germline V gene data show CDR1 as SGHRS and CDR2 as YFSETQ. V gave up 0 bases and J gave up 2 bases; unmatched junction bases: 5. The CDR3 DNA is TGCGCCAGCAGCTTGGTGAGCGGGAATCCCTACGAGCAGTACTTC. The encoded protein is CASSLVSGNPYEQYF.

In this sample, this clonotype turned up a few times. The chain is built from TRBV28 and TRBJ2-1; 7 bases are shared with TRBD2. The CDR3 length is 12 residues. CDR1 MDHEN and CDR2 SYDVKM come from the germline V gene. In nucleotides, the CDR3 is TGTGGTTCGCGGGGGAGCTACAATGAGCAGTTCTTC. Translation: CGSRGSYNEQFF.

The V and J genes are TRBV20-1 and TRBJ2-3, with 9 bases matching TRBD2. The CDR3 consists of 14 residues. Germline CDR1 DFQATT, CDR2 SNEGSKA (reference sequence). Losses at the gene ends were 3 bases for V and 1 base for J; bases not matched to a gene: 2. The CDR3 bases are TGCAGTGCTAGCCTAGCGGGACGCACAGATACGCAGTATTTT. It codes for CSASLAGRTDTQYF.

The V gene is TRBV10-3, the J gene TRBJ1-5; D is ambiguous. Germline CDR1 ENHRY, CDR2 SYGVKD. V was trimmed by 11 bases and J by 0 bases, leaving 11 bases between them. CDR3 length: 13 amino acids. This CDR3 reads CAHRGSSNQPQHF. DNA of the CDR3: TGTGCCCATCGGGGTTCTAGCAATCAGCCCCAGCATTTT.

This CDR3 reads CASTLLSSSGANVLTF. The CDR3 DNA reads as TGTGCCAGCACCCTGCTCAGCAGCTCTGGGGCCAACGTCCTGACTTTC. The chain carries TRBV7-2 and TRBJ2-6; no clear D gene. Trimming took 7 bases from V and 0 from J, leaving 13 bases between them. Germline CDR1 is SGHTA and CDR2 is FQGNSA. This CDR3 is 16 amino acids long.

V and J are TRBV12-3 or TRBV12-4 and TRBJ2-1; 10 nucleotides align to TRBD2. This CDR3 has 18 residues. V lost 2 bases and J lost 4; bases outside the gene matches: 11. CDR3 region: CASSLRSRLAGLYNEQFF. In nucleotides, the CDR3 is TGTGCCAGCAGTTTAAGATCCCGACTAGCGGGTTTATACAATGAGCAGTTCTTC.

In this sample, this clonotype turned up many times. The chain employs TRBV27 and TRBJ1-1; D is uncertain. The CDR3 is 14 residues long. Between the trimmed V and J ends, which lost 1 base and 4 bases, there was a span of 10 bases. Per germline, CDR1 MNHEY and CDR2 SMNVEV (reference sequence). Written as DNA, the CDR3 is TGTGCCAGCAGTTTATGGATCAAGGGCACTGAAGCTTTCTTT. This gives the protein CASSLWIKGTEAFF.

J is TRBJ2-7 and V is TRBV6-5; D is perhaps TRBD2 (6 bases). CDR1 is MNHEY, CDR2 SVGAGI, per germline. V shed 1 base and J shed 4 bases, with 17 bases lying between them. The CDR3 contains 16 residues. The CDR3 spells CASSYFRLDSVYEQYF. In DNA, the CDR3 is TGTGCCAGCAGTTACTTTAGACTAGATTCGGTTTACGAGCAGTACTTC.

The gene calls are TRBV27 and TRBJ2-3; D is ambiguous. V was cut by 5 bases and J by 4 bases, with 13 bases left in between. The CDR3 is 14 amino acids. Germline V gives CDR1 MNHEY, CDR2 SMNVEV (reference sequence). DNA of the CDR3: TGTGCCAGCAGTCCTAACCCCCCCGCAGATACGCAGTATTTT. Protein product: CASSPNPPADTQYF.

The chain couples TRBV7-3 to TRBJ1-1; TRBD1 agrees at 10 bases. Losses at the gene ends were 4 bases for V and 4 bases for J; bases not matched to a gene: 12. The CDR3 consists of 17 residues. The germline gives CDR1 SGHTA, CDR2 FQGTGA. CDR3 nucleotide sequence: TGTGCCAGCAGCTCCACCCCGACAGGGGGCGGGAGCACTGAAGCTTTCTTT. It yields the protein CASSSTPTGGGSTEAFF.

This clonotype has only a few counts. The chain employs TRBV6-2 or TRBV6-3 and TRBJ2-5, with a weak D call TRBD1 (6 bases). This CDR3 comprises 15 residues. The germline CDR1 and CDR2 sequences are MNHEY and SVGEGT. Trimming shortened V by 4 bases and J by 5 bases, and 17 bases separated the two germline ends. This CDR3 reads CASSSIGGGEETQYF. The CDR3 DNA is TGTGCCAGCAGTTCCATTGGTGGGGGCGAGGAGACCCAGTACTTC.

In nucleotides, the CDR3 is TGTGCCAGCAGCGACTTCACAGATACGCAGTATTTT. It specifies CASSDFTDTQYF. The V and J genes are TRBV28 and TRBJ2-3, with D uncertain. Germline loops: CDR1 MDHEN, CDR2 SYDVKM. The CDR3 loop spans 12 amino acids. Between the trimmed V and J ends, which lost 6 bases and 2 bases, there was a span of 6 bases.

The genes are TRBV19 and TRBJ2-1; TRBD2 matches at 16 bases. The CDR3 extends over 17 amino acids. V dropped 5 bases and J dropped 8; count of bases not matched to a gene: 9. CDR1 is LNHDA, CDR2 SQIVND, per germline (reference sequence). The CDR3 reads CASSRSGTSGRVHEQFF. DNA for the CDR3: TGTGCCAGTAGTCGGAGCGGGACTAGCGGGAGGGTCCATGAGCAGTTCTTC.

The sample holds a few counts of this clonotype. The V gene is TRBV7-9, the J gene TRBJ1-2; D may be TRBD1 (5 bases). The CDR3 runs to 15 residues. V lost 2 bases and J lost 7, with 17 bases in between. The germline gives CDR1 SEHNR, CDR2 FQNEAQ (reference sequence). The CDR3 bases are TGTGCCAGCAGCTTATGGGCCGGGACTTTGGTTGGCTACACCTTC. Encoded protein: CASSLWAGTLVGYTF.

This clonotype was seen a handful of times. The rearrangement links TRBV7-9 to TRBJ1-3, with D uncertain. Germline V gene lookup returns CDR1 SEHNR and CDR2 FQNEAQ (reference sequence). There are 13 residues in the CDR3. Deletions cut 4 bases from V and 0 bases from J, with 4 bases between. Here the CDR3 DNA reads TGTGCCAGCAGCTCCAACTCTGGAAACACCATATATTTT. It codes for CASSSNSGNTIYF.